The 20 T cell receptor beta chains in this list originate from one sample, sequenced in a study of blood T cells in healthy people across ages. A second about 7 to 11 cycle PCR used barcoded and J-beta primers. Using its own MiXCR run on the 5' RACE reads, TCRdb lists one record per CDR3 protein. This table has some 930,000 distinct CDR3 sequences, almost 30% appearing once. These data were likewise used in another study, on T cells of mothers and their children.

The sequenced sample was blood. These receptors originate from a woman between 40 and 55 years old in good health.

The rearrangement links TRBV18 to TRBJ2-5; D is unclear. CDR1 and CDR2 (germline): KGHSH, LQKENI. V lost 1 base to trimming and J lost 10 bases, with 22 bases between them. The CDR3 is made up of 16 amino acids. CDR3 nucleotides: TGTGCCAGCTCACCACTCTGGGCAGACCCAGAAGAGGTCCAGTACTTC. As protein: CASSPLWADPEEVQYF. Drawing the rest from reference TRBV18 and TRBJ2-5, the complete variable domain is NAGVMQNPRHLVRRRGQEARLRCSPMKGHSHVYWYRQLPEEGLKFMVYLQKENIIDESGMPKERFSAEFPKEGPSILRIQQVVRGDSAAYFCASSPLWADPEEVQYFGPGTRLLVL.

CDR3 coding DNA: TGTGCCAGCAGCTGGGGGCCTCGGCTGGCTAATGAAAAACTGTTTTTT. It translates to CASSWGPRLANEKLFF. The rearrangement uses TRBV5-6 and TRBJ1-4; maybe TRBD1 (6 bases). CDR3 length: 16 residues. Germline loops: CDR1 SGHDT, CDR2 YYEEEE. V was pared by 3 bases and J by 3 bases, with 15 bases between.

This clonotype was observed a handful of times. The chain uses TRBV7-2 and TRBJ2-7; 10 nucleotides align to TRBD1. CDR3 length: 19 residues. Germline V gene data show CDR1 as SGHTA and CDR2 as FQGNSA. The junction had 13 bases not matched to a gene; V was cut back by 2 bases and J by 0 bases. DNA for the CDR3: TGTGCCAGCAGCTTACAAGGGGCCCGGGGACAGGGGAGCTCCTACGAGCAGTACTTC. It encodes CASSLQGARGQGSSYEQYF.

This clonotype appeared a few times. The chain recombines TRBV6-6 with TRBJ1-2, with 8 bases lining up with TRBD1. The V segment lost 7 bases and the J segment 8 bases; nucleotides outside the gene matches: 12. This CDR3 comprises 14 residues. Looked up from germline, CDR1 is MNHNY and CDR2 is SVGAGI (reference sequence). CDR3: CASTRNQGAPGYTF. CDR3 DNA sequence: TGTGCCAGCACCCGAAACCAGGGGGCGCCCGGCTACACCTTC.

In the case of this clonotype: A junction boundary mismatches the germline segment, possibly from a read error. This CDR3 reads CASSQDVPGYGYTF. DNA for the CDR3: TGTGCCAGCAGCCAAGATGTTCCGGGTTATGGCTACACCTTC. V usage is TRBV4-1 and J usage is TRBJ1-2; no firm D call. Germline V gene lookup returns CDR1 MGHRA and CDR2 YSYEKL. There are 14 residues in the CDR3.

This chain uses TRBV28 with TRBJ2-3, with TRBD2 identical over 9 bases. This CDR3 contains 14 residues. Germline V gives CDR1 MDHEN, CDR2 SYDVKM. The ends lost 11 bases at V and 3 bases at J; junction bases unmatched: 9. The CDR3 protein is CAGGERGATDTQYF. The CDR3 bases are TGTGCCGGGGGGGAGCGGGGGGCGACAGATACGCAGTATTTT.

This clonotype was counted a few times. CDR3 region: CASSQGQVVQPQHF. The CDR3 nucleotides are TGTGCCAGCAGCCAAGGACAGGTGGTACAGCCCCAGCATTTT. The chain recombines TRBV3-1 with TRBJ1-5; TRBD1 is a possible D gene (6 bases). The CDR3 extends over 14 amino acids. Germline V lookup: CDR1 LGHDT, CDR2 YNNKEL (reference sequence). With 1 base removed from V and 7 bases from J, the gap between germline ends came to 11 bases.

The genes are TRBV13 and TRBJ2-1, with no clear D. V lost 5 bases, J lost 11 bases, and 10 bases lay in between. The CDR3 totals 11 residues. From germline, CDR1 is PRHDT and CDR2 FYEKMQ (reference sequence). CDR3 in amino acids: CASSVEDKQFF. As DNA, the CDR3 is TGTGCCAGCAGCGTCGAAGATAAGCAGTTCTTC.

The chain combines TRBV5-1 with TRBJ2-5, with D possibly TRBD2 on 6 matching bases. The CDR3 loop spans 15 amino acids. V was clipped by 0 bases and J by 2 bases, with 11 bases between them. The germline V gene encodes CDR1 SGHRS and CDR2 YFSETQ. Here the CDR3 DNA reads TGCGCCAGCAGCTTGGGGGACTCATTTCAAGAGACCCAGTACTTC. Residues: CASSLGDSFQETQYF.

On this clonotype itself: A single base separates this from a much larger clone, so it may be a read error. The chain combines TRBV29-1 with TRBJ2-5; D gene unclear. The J call is uncertain, as TRBJ2-7 better fits the DNA end. The CDR3 runs to 11 residues. Germline CDR1 SQVTM, CDR2 ANQGSEA. CDR3 loop: CSVSRPYEQYF. CDR3 nucleotides: TGCAGCGTTTCGCGCCCCTACGAGCAGTACTTC.

V gene TRBV10-3 combines with J gene TRBJ1-1; no firm D call. Trimming cost V 3 bases and J 11 bases, with 10 bases left between them. Per germline, CDR1 ENHRY and CDR2 SYGVKD. This CDR3 spans 11 amino acids. The CDR3 spells CAISDYREAFF. As DNA, the CDR3 is TGTGCCATCAGTGATTATAGGGAGGCTTTCTTT.

The V gene is TRBV20-1, the J gene TRBJ1-6, with a weak D call TRBD1 (6 bases). Germline lookup yields CDR1 DFQATT and CDR2 SNEGSKA (reference sequence). V lost 6 bases and J 0 bases, leaving 21 bases between the germline ends. This CDR3 contains 18 residues. CDR3 sequence: CSADSTLQGRSYNSPLHF. As DNA, the CDR3 is TGCAGTGCGGATTCCACCCTCCAGGGGCGCTCCTATAATTCACCCCTCCACTTT.

This chain links TRBV7-2 with TRBJ2-5; 10 bases match TRBD2. J lost 2 bases, V lost 5 bases, and 8 bases had no gene match. CDR3 size: 16 residues. Germline V gene sequence: CDR1 SGHTA, CDR2 FQGNSA. The CDR3 reads CASSPLAAGGQETQYF. Here the CDR3 DNA reads TGTGCCAGCAGCCCGCTTGCAGCGGGGGGGCAAGAGACCCAGTACTTC.

The rearrangement joins TRBV6-5 to TRBJ1-6; no firm D call. The germline gives CDR1 MNHEY, CDR2 SVGAGI. The CDR3 runs 16 residues. V dropped 7 bases and J dropped 8 bases, with 21 bases sitting between them. The CDR3 protein is CASTDTMGWEYSPLHF. In DNA, the CDR3 is TGTGCCAGCACCGATACTATGGGGTGGGAATATTCACCCCTCCACTTT.

This clonotype showed up many times. The V gene is TRBV7-9, the J gene TRBJ1-2; the D is unclear. Germline CDR1 reads SEHNR; CDR2 reads FQNEAQ (reference sequence). Between the trimmed V and J ends, which lost 4 bases and 2 bases, there was a span of 8 bases. There are 13 residues in the CDR3. The DNA of the CDR3 is TGTGCCAGCAGCTCGGGGAGAAACTATGGCTACACCTTC. As protein: CASSSGRNYGYTF.

The V gene is TRBV7-2, the J gene TRBJ2-4; D not resolved. The end of the DNA fits TRBJ2-7 better, so the J call may be wrong. CDR1 and CDR2 (germline): SGHTA, FQGNSA. The CDR3 length is 12 residues. The CDR3: CASSRPAYEQYF. The CDR3 DNA follows: TGTGCCAGCAGCAGACCTGCCTACGAGCAGTACTTC.

This clonotype came up many times. The chain carries TRBV5-6 and TRBJ2-4, with a weak D call TRBD2 (6 bases). Germline CDR1 SGHDT, CDR2 YYEEEE. This CDR3 spans 16 amino acids. Trimming shortened V by 4 bases and J by 1 base, and 15 bases separated the two germline ends. The CDR3 DNA reads TGTGCCAGCAGCGCTAGGGGCCGGGGGGCCAAAAACATTCAGTACTTC. Translation gives CASSARGRGAKNIQYF.

This clonotype was observed at least ten times. The V gene is TRBV28, the J gene TRBJ2-7, with 7 bases lining up with TRBD1. Germline loops: CDR1 MDHEN, CDR2 SYDVKM. The trim removed 5 bases at V and 0 bases at J, leaving 7 bases unmatched. The CDR3 is 15 residues long. This CDR3 reads CASSTTGSNSYEQYF. As DNA, the CDR3 is TGTGCCAGCAGTACGACAGGGAGTAACTCCTACGAGCAGTACTTC.

This clonotype was detected ten times or more. The J gene is TRBJ2-5, the V gene TRBV6-5; D is perhaps TRBD1 (6 bases). Trimming took off 2 bases at V and 5 bases at J, with 12 bases between the two ends. Looked up from germline, CDR1 is MNHEY and CDR2 is SVGAGI. The CDR3 spans 14 residues. CDR3 bases: TGTGCCAGCAGTTACCTTCAGGGGCAGGAGACCCAGTACTTC. It translates to CASSYLQGQETQYF.

The chain is built from TRBV14 and TRBJ1-2; D is unclear. V was shortened by 5 bases and J by 8 bases, with 15 bases between the two germline ends. The CDR3 is made up of 13 amino acids. CDR1 and CDR2 (germline): SGHDN, FVKESK. This chain's CDR3 is CASSVTLTSGYTF. The CDR3 DNA sequence: TGTGCCAGCAGCGTAACTTTGACTTCCGGCTACACCTTC.